Presented here are 9 T cell receptor beta chains from one specimen sequenced in a study of vaccination effects on CD4 cells after COVID-19. The protocol was immunoSEQ multiplex PCR, while the TCRdb copy is restricted to in-frame clones and leaves out a portion. The sample carries about 33,000 clones, 72% recorded once. Expansion of antigen-specific CD4+ T cells with viral peptide pools was carried out by the ViraFEST assay before sequencing. Around day 10 of culture, CD4+ T cells were separated out. Two-dose vaccination with either BNT162b2 or mRNA-1273 was given to the participants. Their target antigens are unknown. The sequencing here drew on CD4+ T cells from PBMCs cultured with HCoV-229E spike peptides, taken after COVID-19 vaccination. Receptors were obtained from a human donor who received a COVID-19 vaccine.

This clone was found a few times. The V call is TRBV19, the J call TRBJ2-2, with TRBD2 matching 7 bases. This CDR3 comprises 15 residues. Germline V CDR1 and CDR2: LNHDA, SQIVND (reference sequence). J lost 4 bases, V lost 3 bases, and 5 bases had no gene match. CDR3 region: CASSMGGEGTGELFF. In nucleotides, the CDR3 is TGTGCCAGTAGTATGGGGGGGGAGGGCACCGGGGAGCTGTTTTTT. Full variable domain (outside the CDR3, taken from reference TRBV19 and TRBJ2-2): DGGITQSPKYLFRKEGQNVTLSCEQNLNHDAMYWYRQDPGQGLRLIYYSQIVNDFQKGDIAEGYSVSREKKESFPLTVTSAQKNPTAFYLCASSMGGEGTGELFFGEGSRLTVL.

The gene calls are TRBV2 and TRBJ1-2, with TRBD1 matching over 8 bases. The CDR3 loop spans 14 amino acids. The V gene end was trimmed by 2 bases and the J gene end by 4 bases; junction bases not matched to a gene: 3. Germline values: CDR1 SNHLY, CDR2 FYNNEI. DNA of the CDR3: TGTGCCAGCAGTGAATCCAGGGGGCTCTATGGCTACACCTTC. Protein product: CASSESRGLYGYTF.

V usage is TRBV24-1 and J usage is TRBJ2-1, with 10 bases identical to TRBD2. V was pared by 3 bases and J by 6 bases, with 1 base of the junction left unmatched. This CDR3 region has 14 residues. Germline-derived CDR1 and CDR2 are KGHDR and SFDVKD. DNA for the CDR3: TGTGCCACCAGTGATAGCGGGAGGGCCAATGAGCAGTTCTTC. Its translation: CATSDSGRANEQFF.

This clone was seen a few times. This sequence joins TRBV3-1 (or the pseudogene TRBV3-2) and TRBJ1-1; 11 bases fit TRBD1. This CDR3 contains 18 residues. With 4 bases clipped from V and 1 base from J, the junction kept 11 bases outside the gene matches. CDR1 is LGHDT and CDR2 is YNNKEL in the germline V gene (reference sequence). Written as DNA, the CDR3 is TGTGCCAGCAGCCCGTGGACAGGGGGCCGCAGAGGGAACACTGAAGCTTTCTTT. It translates to CASSPWTGGRRGNTEAFF.

The J gene is TRBJ1-2, the V gene TRBV6-6, with TRBD1 matching over 10 bases. The CDR3 is made up of 20 amino acids. Germline V lookup: CDR1 MNHNY, CDR2 SVGAGI (reference sequence). J was trimmed by 2 bases and V by 6 bases; bases with no gene match: 21. The CDR3 here is CASSRQGARPYGGLNYGYTF. The CDR3 DNA sequence: TGTGCCAGCAGCCGACAGGGGGCGCGTCCATACGGCGGGCTCAACTATGGCTACACCTTC.

This clone showed up just a few times. V and J are TRBV19 and TRBJ2-7; 7 positions agree with TRBD2. The CDR3 covers 15 residues. Germline CDR1 reads LNHDA; CDR2 reads SQIVND (reference sequence). The V segment lost 3 bases and the J segment 0 bases; nucleotides outside the gene matches: 5. The CDR3 DNA is TGTGCCAGTAGTATTGGCACTAGCGTCTCCTACGAGCAGTACTTC. It codes for CASSIGTSVSYEQYF.

The gene calls are TRBV12-2 and TRBJ1-5. TRBV12-2 is a pseudogene. The CDR3 spans 16 residues. The DNA of the CDR3 is TGTGCAAGTCGCTTAGGAAGTGAGGGGTGGCATCAGCCCCAGCATTTT. It encodes CASRLGSEGWHQPQHF.

This clone was observed a few times. This chain joins TRBV6-6 and TRBJ2-6; D is undetermined. V shed 6 bases and J shed 3 bases, with 24 bases lying between them. The CDR3 has 19 amino acids. Germline V gene lookup returns CDR1 MNHNY and CDR2 SVGAGI (reference sequence). The CDR3 loop is CASSYHPFALARGANVLTF. As DNA, the CDR3 is TGTGCCAGCAGCTATCATCCGTTTGCCCTGGCCCGTGGGGCCAACGTCCTGACTTTC.

This clone occurred a few times. This sequence joins TRBV2 and TRBJ1-5; 11 bases are a match to TRBD1. After removal of 8 bases from V and 11 bases from J, the junction contained 11 bases not matched to a gene. CDR1 SNHLY and CDR2 FYNNEI come from the germline V gene. The CDR3 has 14 amino acids. CDR3 nucleotide sequence: TGTGCCAGCCGCTCGGGACAGGGGGTGTGGGCCCAGCATTTT. Translated, it gives CASRSGQGVWAQHF.